These 25 T cell receptor beta chains were sequenced from one sample in a study of blood T cell repertoires in COVID-19. The repertoire was sequenced with immunoSEQ multiplex PCR; TCRdb's copy has only in-frame clones and lacks some. The sample lists tens of thousands of clones, approximately 86% seen once, with 15% to 20% in the top ten. Sequenced material: peripheral blood. Receptors originate from a man aged 60 to 69 with active or convalescent COVID-19.

The rearrangement links TRBV5-5 to TRBJ1-3; D is ambiguous. CDR1 and CDR2 (germline): SGHKS, YYEKEE (reference sequence). The CDR3 extends over 16 amino acids. V lost 2 bases to trimming and J lost 0 bases, with 12 bases between them. In DNA form, the CDR3 reads TGTGCCAGCAGCTTCCCAGCGGGGAGCTCTGGAAACACCATATATTTT. Its protein product is CASSFPAGSSGNTIYF.

The chain is built from TRBV29-1 and TRBJ1-2; possibly TRBD1 for D (6 bases). This CDR3 has 11 amino acids. Trimming removed 7 bases from V and 4 bases from J, with 10 bases in between. Germline CDR1 is SQVTM and CDR2 is ANQGSEA. The CDR3 sequence: CSGTVGYGYTF. In DNA, the CDR3 is TGCAGCGGGACAGTGGGCTATGGCTACACCTTC.

The chain couples TRBV19 to TRBJ2-1, with D possibly matching TRBD1 (6 bases). Trimming took 6 bases from V and 4 from J, leaving 10 bases between them. The CDR3 extends over 13 amino acids. CDR1 is LNHDA, CDR2 SQIVND, per germline (reference sequence). CDR3 sequence: CASSPDRYNEQFF. The CDR3 DNA follows: TGTGCCAGTAGCCCCGACAGGTACAATGAGCAGTTCTTC. Complete variable domain (other parts from reference TRBV19 and TRBJ2-1): DGGITQSPKYLFRKEGQNVTLSCEQNLNHDAMYWYRQDPGQGLRLIYYSQIVNDFQKGDIAEGYSVSREKKESFPLTVTSAQKNPTAFYLCASSPDRYNEQFFGPGTRLTVL.

V and J are TRBV7-8 and TRBJ2-5; TRBD2 matches at 14 bases. The CDR3 runs to 15 residues. The ends lost 5 bases at V and 3 bases at J; junction bases unmatched: 2. The germline V gene has CDR1 SGHVS and CDR2 FQNEAQ. The CDR3 protein is CASSAGLAGEETQYF. The DNA of the CDR3 is TGTGCCAGCAGCGCGGGACTAGCGGGGGAAGAGACCCAGTACTTC.

The chain uses TRBV27 and TRBJ2-1; 7 positions agree with TRBD2. The CDR3 has 15 residues. From germline, CDR1 is MNHEY and CDR2 SMNVEV (reference sequence). The V and J ends lost 2 bases and 15 bases, in that order; junction bases with no gene match: 16. CDR3 in amino acids: CASSLGGGSAPRWFF. The CDR3 DNA follows: TGTGCCAGCAGTTTAGGGGGGGGTAGCGCACCCAGGTGGTTCTTC.

Notes on this clone: At one end the junction does not follow the germline gene, possibly because of a read error. The DNA for the CDR3 is TGTGCCAGCTCACCAGACAGTGCTCACACTCAAGCTTTCTTT. This gives the protein CASSPDSAHTQAFF. This chain connects TRBV18 to TRBJ1-1, with D possibly being TRBD1 (5 bases). Germline V gene sequence: CDR1 KGHSH, CDR2 LQKENI. The CDR3 is made up of 14 amino acids.

The chain carries TRBV7-2 and TRBJ2-4; weak D call: TRBD1 (6 bases). Between the trimmed V and J ends, which lost 5 bases and 9 bases, there was a span of 17 bases. The CDR3 is 14 residues long. Germline CDR1 reads SGHTA; CDR2 reads FQGNSA. The CDR3 loop reads CASSRPTGSTIQYF. CDR3 nucleotide sequence: TGTGCCAGCAGCCGCCCCACAGGGTCGACCATTCAGTACTTC.

The CDR3 DNA sequence: TGTGCCAGCAGTTTGTCACTTGGAAACACCATATATTTT. Protein product: CASSLSLGNTIYF. The V call is TRBV27, the J call TRBJ1-3; no definite D call. The V end lost 3 bases, the J end lost 3 bases, and 6 bases lay between the germline ends. This CDR3 is built from 13 residues. Germline CDR1 is MNHEY and CDR2 is SMNVEV (reference sequence).

This chain joins TRBV7-8 and TRBJ2-5; 13 bases fit TRBD2. CDR1 is SGHVS, CDR2 FQNEAQ, per germline. Trimming cost V 3 bases and J 5 bases; bases outside gene matches: 6. The CDR3 covers 16 residues. Written as DNA, the CDR3 is TGTGCCAGCAGCTTGGTGGGACTAGCGGGACGGGAGACCCAGTACTTC. It yields the protein CASSLVGLAGRETQYF.

As regards this clone: Other DNA sequences within the sample encode an identical CDR3. The chain is built from TRBV6-5 and TRBJ2-5, with D uncertain. Germline assignment: CDR1 MNHEY and CDR2 SVGAGI. The CDR3 is 15 amino acids. Trimming removed 6 bases from V and 5 bases from J, with 19 bases in between. This chain's CDR3 is CASREHWNKKETQYF. The CDR3 coding sequence is TGTGCCAGCAGGGAGCATTGGAATAAGAAGGAGACCCAGTACTTC.

This chain uses TRBV19 with TRBJ2-1, with 9 bases lining up with TRBD2. The germline gives CDR1 LNHDA, CDR2 SQIVND (reference sequence). The V segment lost 10 bases and the J segment 3 bases; nucleotides outside the gene matches: 10. This CDR3 is 15 amino acids long. CDR3 loop: CATQEGRGGYNEQFF. CDR3 in DNA: TGTGCCACTCAAGAGGGGCGGGGGGGCTACAATGAGCAGTTCTTC.

This clone was seen only a few times. The chain employs TRBV6-6 and TRBJ1-5; no reliable D call. Germline loops: CDR1 MNHNY, CDR2 SVGAGI (reference sequence). The CDR3 runs to 12 residues. Trimming took off 4 bases at V and 3 bases at J, with 4 bases between the two ends. CDR3 loop: CASSSFNQPQHF. The CDR3 DNA follows: TGTGCCAGCAGTTCTTTCAATCAGCCCCAGCATTTT.

The chain is built from TRBV2 and TRBJ1-1; 7 bases match TRBD1. V trimming: 3 bases; J trimming: 4 bases; junction bases outside the gene matches: 11. CDR3 length: 16 amino acids. CDR1 is SNHLY and CDR2 is FYNNEI in the germline V gene. The CDR3 loop reads CASSEMAGGTITEAFF. The DNA for the CDR3 is TGTGCCAGCAGTGAGATGGCAGGGGGGACGATCACTGAAGCTTTCTTT. Filled out from reference TRBV2 and TRBJ1-1, the complete variable domain reads EPEVTQTPSHQVTQMGQEVILRCVPISNHLYFYWYRQILGQKVEFLVSFYNNEISEKSEIFDDQFSVERPDGSNFTLKIRSTKLEDSAMYFCASSEMAGGTITEAFFGQGTRLTVV.

This clone was seen more than once but under ten times. This sequence joins TRBV19 and TRBJ2-1; 9 bases fit TRBD1. Germline V gives CDR1 LNHDA, CDR2 SQIVND (reference sequence). The CDR3 contains 18 residues. The J segment lost 0 bases and the V segment lost 5 bases, leaving 11 bases of the junction unmatched. CDR3 sequence (DNA): TGTGCCAGTAGTCTTAGACAGGGGGGTTCGAGCTCCTACAATGAGCAGTTCTTC. Its protein product is CASSLRQGGSSSYNEQFF.

The V call is TRBV7-9, the J call TRBJ2-7; no firm D call. The CDR3 sequence is 14 residues long. Germline CDR1 and CDR2: SEHNR and FQNEAQ (reference sequence). Trimming left V 1 base short and J 2 bases short, with 9 bases between. Written as DNA, the CDR3 is TGTGCCAGCAGCTTAGTTACACAGCCCTACGAGCAGTACTTC. It is translated as CASSLVTQPYEQYF.

The chain has TRBV2 and TRBJ1-6, with 9 bases matching TRBD1. The V gene's germline CDR1 is SNHLY and CDR2 FYNNEI. Trimming removed 6 bases from V and 11 bases from J; junction bases left unmatched: 5. The CDR3 runs to 13 residues. The CDR3 loop is CASRGQGSPPLHF. The DNA of the CDR3 is TGTGCCAGCAGGGGACAGGGATCGCCACCCCTCCACTTT. Full variable domain (outside the CDR3, taken from reference TRBV2 and TRBJ1-6): EPEVTQTPSHQVTQMGQEVILRCVPISNHLYFYWYRQILGQKVEFLVSFYNNEISEKSEIFDDQFSVERPDGSNFTLKIRSTKLEDSAMYFCASRGQGSPPLHFGNGTRLTVT.

This sequence joins TRBV20-1 and TRBJ1-2, with no clear D. CDR3 length: 10 amino acids. The germline gives CDR1 DFQATT, CDR2 SNEGSKA (reference sequence). The V end lost 2 bases, the J end lost 14 bases, and 12 bases lay between the germline ends. CDR3 residues: CSARLTAFTF. The DNA for the CDR3 is TGCAGTGCTAGATTGACTGCCTTTACCTTC.

V usage is TRBV7-2 and J usage is TRBJ2-3, with 9 bases that match TRBD2. This CDR3 contains 16 residues. The J segment lost 2 bases and the V segment lost 2 bases, leaving 5 bases of the junction unmatched. Germline-derived CDR1 and CDR2 are SGHTA and FQGNSA. The CDR3 here is CASSLSPSGDTDTQYF. The CDR3 nucleotides read TGTGCCAGCAGCTTATCGCCTAGCGGGGACACAGATACGCAGTATTTT.

This clone was seen only a few times. This chain uses TRBV18 with TRBJ1-3; TRBD1 aligns across 8 bases. The V and J ends lost 6 bases and 1 base, in that order; junction bases with no gene match: 11. This CDR3 contains 17 residues. Germline CDR1 reads KGHSH; CDR2 reads LQKENI. This chain's CDR3 is CASSPYRGQASGNTIYF. CDR3 nucleotide sequence: TGTGCCAGCTCTCCTTACCGGGGACAGGCTTCTGGAAACACCATATATTTT. The full variable domain, completed using reference TRBV18 and TRBJ1-3, is NAGVMQNPRHLVRRRGQEARLRCSPMKGHSHVYWYRQLPEEGLKFMVYLQKENIIDESGMPKERFSAEFPKEGPSILRIQQVVRGDSAAYFCASSPYRGQASGNTIYFGEGSWLTVV.

This chain uses TRBV19 with TRBJ1-4; TRBD1 aligns across 7 bases. Germline V gives CDR1 LNHDA, CDR2 SQIVND (reference sequence). The ends lost 6 bases at V and 7 bases at J; junction bases unmatched: 5. The CDR3 loop spans 13 amino acids. CDR3 bases: TGTGCCAGTAGGACAGGGTTTGGTGAAAAACTGTTTTTT. Protein product: CASRTGFGEKLFF. The full variable domain, rest sourced from reference TRBV19 and TRBJ1-4, is DGGITQSPKYLFRKEGQNVTLSCEQNLNHDAMYWYRQDPGQGLRLIYYSQIVNDFQKGDIAEGYSVSREKKESFPLTVTSAQKNPTAFYLCASRTGFGEKLFFGSGTQLSVL.

The chain carries TRBV10-3 and TRBJ1-2; a possible D gene is TRBD1 (5 bases). CDR1 and CDR2 (germline): ENHRY, SYGVKD. This CDR3 has 15 amino acids. Trimming stripped 4 bases from V and 0 bases from J, with 12 bases between. The CDR3 DNA reads as TGTGCCATCAGTGGGGGGGACGGAGCTAACTATGGCTACACCTTC. Its translation is CAISGGDGANYGYTF.

The rearrangement joins TRBV9 to TRBJ1-6; TRBD1 aligns across 10 bases. Unmatched junction bases numbered 5, after V lost 3 bases and J lost 11 bases. The CDR3 is made up of 14 amino acids. Per the germline V gene, CDR1 is SGDLS and CDR2 is YYNGEE. The CDR3 DNA reads TGTGCCAGCAGCGCCCGGACAGGGGGGCCACCCCTCCACTTT. Its translation: CASSARTGGPPLHF.

The gene calls are TRBV19 and TRBJ1-1, with D possibly being TRBD1 (5 bases). Looked up from germline, CDR1 is LNHDA and CDR2 is SQIVND (reference sequence). The ends were cut back, 5 bases at V and 3 bases at J, with 10 bases in the middle. The CDR3 consists of 13 residues. DNA for the CDR3: TGTGCCAGTAGTCCAGACAGTTACACTGAAGCTTTCTTT. It specifies CASSPDSYTEAFF.

This clone has only one observation. J is TRBJ1-5 and V is TRBV27; D call uncertain. Trimming pared 5 bases from V and 7 bases from J, leaving 12 bases between. Germline CDR1 MNHEY, CDR2 SMNVEV (reference sequence). This CDR3 is 13 amino acids long. Here the CDR3 DNA reads TGTGCCAGCAGTCCCCGGTTCATCCAGCCCCAGCATTTT. Translated, it gives CASSPRFIQPQHF.

The rearrangement joins TRBV6-5 to TRBJ1-2; 7 bases align to TRBD1. Germline values: CDR1 MNHEY, CDR2 SVGAGI. Trimming cost V 4 bases and J 2 bases; bases outside gene matches: 10. The CDR3 is made up of 16 amino acids. In DNA, the CDR3 is TGTGCCAGCAGTTTGCCCGTACAGGGGTTAAACTATGGCTACACCTTC. Its translation: CASSLPVQGLNYGYTF.